This T cell receptor beta chain was sequenced in a study of graft-versus-host responses after intestinal transplantation (dated by TCRdb to the early 2020s). About the investigation overall: The transplants that recipients received were multivisceral, liver-intestinal, or isolated intestinal. Bulk TCR-beta CDR3 sequencing was used to track graft-versus-host and host-versus-graft alloreactive T cell clones in the graft, circulation and bone marrow after intestinal transplantation. Donor T cell macrochimerism was defined as a peak of at least 4% donor T cells among recipient peripheral blood mononuclear cells. Anti-thymocyte globulin induction was given to all recipients, followed by maintenance tacrolimus and steroids for 2 to 4 years. Rather than being sequenced by the commercial service, samples from a few later patients were sequenced in-house on an Illumina MiSeq and processed with MiXCR. A cohort of around 25 intestinal transplant recipients, including one retransplant, was enrolled, and a few patients lacking pretransplant specimens were excluded. Alloreactive clones were identified by sequencing pre-transplant mixed lymphocyte reaction products and comparing them with unstimulated pre-transplant donor and recipient T cells.

The CDR3 starts with the cysteine, ends with the phenylalanine, and has 14 residues. Left in the record is the CDR3 DNA by itself, 42 bases read in frame from the first base. The CDR1 and CDR2 encoded by the germline V gene are SGHRS and YFSETQ. Trimmed from V: 3 bases; trimmed from J: 5 bases; junction bases lacking a gene match: 7. Study-wide findings and limitations: Conclusions were limited by the relatively low number and heterogeneity of intestinal transplant patients. In the allografts of patients with donor T cell macrochimerism, GvH to HvG T cell clonal ratios were high. Early after transplant, declines in HvG clones were associated with peak levels of circulating GvH clones. GvH clones were detected in recipient bone marrow, and some appeared earlier in ileal mucosa or blood, consistent with an intestinal mucosal origin.

Blood samples were collected up to 4 times in the first month after transplant and then at least monthly when available. To prepare the library, the immunoSEQ multiplex PCR assay was applied. For most patients, genomic DNA was subjected to high-throughput TCR-beta CDR3 sequencing by Adaptive Biotechnologies. Per the source publication's procedure: Adaptive's ImmunoSEQ software was the source of the TCR sequencing data for 18 patients, while a few other patients were processed with MiXCR and VDJtools. CDR3 nucleotide sequences shared between donor and recipient were removed because their origin could not be assigned. Alloreactive clones required at least 2-fold expansion over unstimulated cells and minimum CFSE-low frequency of 0.002% (template counts) or 0.001% (read counts). Clones detected in sequenced pre-transplant spleen, lymph node, or MLR CFSE-low populations of the donor or recipient were defined as mappable. The cumulative frequency of alloreactive clones was calculated as a percentage of all sequences, weighted by copy number. The table was pulled from immuneACCESS by TCRdb, which kept in-frame rearrangements only. Such tables lose some clones; where checked, under half of the loss comes from unresolved V genes, and the rest has no known cause. The V and J calls and clone size were taken over from that table, and D and trimming were inferred from the DNA. The sample records about 40,000 clones, more than 80% of which are singletons. Of the sample, over 2% is held by the ten largest clones.

To note about this clone: Its antigen remains unidentified. Per-base quality was not reported, and no clone a single base away is much larger than it.

The chain links TRBV5-1 with TRBJ1-1, with 7 bases in between that match TRBD1. The material was PBMCs, obtained around 320 days after intestinal transplant. The sequence was collected from a human patient who received an intestinal transplant, so some T cells may come from the graft donor. The DNA sequence is as follows: TGCGCCAGCAGCTCTCACAGGGGAGGGACTGAAGCTTTCTTT. This codes for CASSSHRGGTEAFF.